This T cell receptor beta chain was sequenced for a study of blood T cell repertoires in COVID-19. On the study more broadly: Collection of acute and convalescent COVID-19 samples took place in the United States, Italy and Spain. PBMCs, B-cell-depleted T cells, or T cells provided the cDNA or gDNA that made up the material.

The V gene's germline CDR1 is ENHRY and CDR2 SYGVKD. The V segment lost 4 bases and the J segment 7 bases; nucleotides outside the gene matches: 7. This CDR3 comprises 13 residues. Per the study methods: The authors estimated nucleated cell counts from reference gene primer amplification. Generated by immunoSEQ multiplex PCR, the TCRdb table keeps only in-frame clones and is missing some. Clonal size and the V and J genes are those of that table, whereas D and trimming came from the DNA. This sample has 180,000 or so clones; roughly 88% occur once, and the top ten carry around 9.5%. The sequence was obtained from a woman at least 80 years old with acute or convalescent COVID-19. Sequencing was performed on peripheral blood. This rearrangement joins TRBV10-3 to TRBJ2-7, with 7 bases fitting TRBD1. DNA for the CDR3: TGTGCCATCAGTGTTGCAGGGGGTGGTGAGCAGTACTTC. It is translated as CAISVAGGGEQYF.